A selection of T cell receptor beta chains follows, all from one sample in a study of T cell responses to AZD1222 COVID-19 vaccine. Repertoires were generated with immunoSEQ multiplex PCR, while TCRdb's copy carries only in-frame clones and drops some. This table holds approximately 120,000 clones, approximately 88% found once. The sequencing here drew on peripheral blood, taken on day 0 of AZD1222 vaccination. Receptors were obtained from an adult in good health. CDR3s include the opening cysteine and the closing phenylalanine or tryptophan. Part of the rows lack a size; the others show once, few, many or a class for expanded clones.

.	TRBJ1-5	TRBV5-1	CASSLTGASNQPQHF
.	TRBJ2-5	TRBV7-2	CASSHLFTSGAQYF
.	TRBJ2-1	TRBV28	CASSAELATSSYNEQFF
.	TRBJ2-3	TRBV24-1	CATSDPGDTQYF
once	TRBJ1-5	TRBV28	CASIPRGLGNQPQHF
.	TRBJ2-1	TRBV19	CASSIAESSYNEQFF
.	TRBJ2-2	TRBV12-5	CASGPSSTGELFF
.	TRBJ1-1	TRBV5-1	CASSLAGGLITEAFF
.	TRBJ2-7	TRBV19	CASSLAYPSYEQYF
.	TRBJ1-1	TRBV12-3/TRBV12-4	CASSLQWTEAFF
.	TRBJ1-3	TRBV2	CASSEQGTGNTIYF
.	TRBJ1-2	TRBV28	CASRYPPVDGYTF
.	TRBJ2-2	TRBV5-4	CASIKKPGQEGSGELFF
.	TRBJ1-5	TRBV6-5	CASSPDRNNQPQHF
few	TRBJ2-2	TRBV4-2	CARSQDRGGLAGELFF
.	TRBJ1-2	TRBV9	CASSVKMENRGYTF
.	TRBJ2-7	TRBV29-1	CSVEIGSTPEQYF
.	TRBJ2-3	TRBV3-1/TRBV3-2	CASSRAASADTQYF
once	TRBJ2-2	TRBV5-1	CASSLAGGASNTGELFF
.	TRBJ1-1	TRBV6-5	CASSYSPTGLTEAFF
.	TRBJ2-1	TRBV24-1	CATSDLLVLAGIYNEQFF
.	TRBJ2-5	TRBV13	CASSLGRSLQETQYF
.	TRBJ2-5	TRBV20-1	CSALGETQYF
.	TRBJ1-3	TRBV5-1	CASSPALFDRTFSGNTIYF
.	TRBJ1-1	TRBV4-2	CASSQDSTEAFF
.	TRBJ2-4	TRBV19	CASSMSREAKNIQYF
.	TRBJ1-1	TRBV28	CASEGVTEAFF
.	TRBJ2-7	TRBV30	CAWSRLAGGAWSYEQYF
.	TRBJ2-7	TRBV28	CASSWGPGGVEQYF
.	TRBJ1-2	TRBV18	CASSPPGQGVVGYGYTF
.	TRBJ2-1	TRBV4-1	CASSQDRSSYNEQFF
once	TRBJ1-4	TRBV27	CASSSTGGESEKLFF
.	TRBJ2-1	TRBV2	CASRPRLPYNEQFF
.	TRBJ1-4	TRBV28	CASSLNRGAGANEKLFF
.	TRBJ1-5	TRBV28	CASIEGGQVRSNQPQHF
.	TRBJ2-2	TRBV11-3	CASSPTATNTGELFF
.	TRBJ1-3	TRBV4-2	CASNQGGNTIYF
once	TRBJ2-1	TRBV6-2/TRBV6-3	CASSSTEYNEQFF
.	TRBJ2-3	TRBV3-1/TRBV3-2	CASSQDRGELGTDTQYF
.	TRBJ1-2	TRBV9	CASSPRTDYGYTF
.	TRBJ1-1	TRBV2	CASSERGGSTEAFF
.	TRBJ1-2	TRBV6-1	CASSEGGQGYGYTF
.	TRBJ1-2	TRBV29-1	CSVEAVRAYGYTF
.	TRBJ1-5	TRBV6-5	CASSYRGGNQPQHF
.	TRBJ1-6	TRBV5-1	CALGGGTDNSPLHF
.	TRBJ2-3	TRBV2	CASSVTRREDTQYF
.	TRBJ2-6	TRBV5-5	CASTLGSGANVLTF
.	TRBJ1-2	TRBV12-5	CASGFESFYGYTF
.	TRBJ2-5	TRBV4-3	CASSRLAGGQGTQYF
.	TRBJ2-3	TRBV5-1	CASSLPPGTGPHTDTQYF
.	TRBJ2-5	TRBV24-1	CATSDRTAETQYF
few	TRBJ1-2	TRBV3-1/TRBV3-2	CASSALWTGNLDYGYTF
.	TRBJ2-1	TRBV9	CASSVGAGAYNEQFF
.	TRBJ1-2	TRBV9	CASRTGTEYGYTF
.	TRBJ1-4	TRBV11-2	CASSPRDRGIKKLFF
.	TRBJ1-3	TRBV27	CASSQYYRGNTIYF
.	TRBJ1-4	TRBV4-1	CASSQVRNEKLFF
.	TRBJ1-1	TRBV6-5	CASSYGQGAVRAFF